The 24 T cell receptor beta chains listed next were all sequenced from one sample in a study of blood T cell repertoires in COVID-19. Clones were read by immunoSEQ multiplex PCR, and TCRdb kept only the in-frame ones, dropping some. This sample has around 300,000 clones; 85% occur once, and the top ten carry roughly 2.7%. The sequencing input was PBMCs or T cells enriched from blood (not recorded which). These receptors all come from a woman aged 50 to 65 who had recovered from COVID-19.

The chain carries TRBV29-1 and TRBJ1-5; D gene ambiguous. Deletions cut 4 bases from V and 7 bases from J, with 11 bases between. The CDR3 has 12 amino acids. Germline lookup yields CDR1 SQVTM and CDR2 ANQGSEA. CDR3 sequence: CSVGEGSQPQHF. The CDR3 DNA sequence: TGCAGCGTTGGAGAAGGGAGCCAGCCCCAGCATTTT.

This chain connects TRBV5-1 to TRBJ1-1, with 7 bases fitting TRBD1. This CDR3 comprises 16 residues. The ends lost 4 bases at V and 0 bases at J; junction bases unmatched: 9. Germline CDR1 reads SGHRS; CDR2 reads YFSETQ. The CDR3 spells CASSEWTGNMNTEAFF. For the CDR3, the DNA is TGCGCCAGCAGCGAATGGACAGGCAATATGAACACTGAAGCTTTCTTT. The whole variable domain, remainder taken from reference TRBV5-1 and TRBJ1-1, is KAGVTQTPRYLIKTRGQQVTLSCSPISGHRSVSWYQQTPGQGLQFLFEYFSETQRNKGNFPGRFSGRQFSNSRSEMNVSTLELGDSALYLCASSEWTGNMNTEAFFGQGTRLTVV.

The rearrangement uses TRBV5-8 and TRBJ1-4; TRBD1 is a possible D gene (5 bases). CDR3 length: 17 amino acids. CDR1 SGHTS and CDR2 YDEGEE come from the germline V gene. The V gene lost 1 base and the J gene lost 0 bases, with 13 bases spanning the gap. The DNA for the CDR3 is TGTGCCAGCAGCTTGCATAAGGGGCTTGCAACTAATGAAAAACTGTTTTTT. Residues: CASSLHKGLATNEKLFF.

This chain uses TRBV9 with TRBJ1-1, with D unclear. Germline V gene lookup returns CDR1 SGDLS and CDR2 YYNGEE. This CDR3 is 16 amino acids long. Trimming removed 4 bases from V and 5 bases from J, with 21 bases in between. The CDR3 region has the DNA TGTGCCAGCAGCTCCGAAATAGGCAGCTCTAGAACTGAAGCTTTCTTT. Its protein is CASSSEIGSSRTEAFF.

The V gene is TRBV29-1, the J gene TRBJ2-1; 11 positions match TRBD2. The trim removed 4 bases at V and 7 bases at J, leaving 6 bases unmatched. Germline CDR1 is SQVTM and CDR2 is ANQGSEA. The CDR3 totals 14 residues. The CDR3 region has the DNA TGCAGCGTTGCGGGACTAGCGGAGGGGAATGAGCAGTTCTTC. This sequence encodes CSVAGLAEGNEQFF.

This chain uses TRBV30 with TRBJ2-7; the D is unclear. V was pared by 5 bases and J by 1 base, with 12 bases between. Germline CDR1 is GTSNPN and CDR2 is SVGIG (reference sequence). The CDR3 spans 13 residues. CDR3 residues: CAWSLADSYEQYF. In DNA, the CDR3 is TGTGCCTGGTCCCTGGCAGATTCCTACGAGCAGTACTTC.

J is TRBJ1-3 and V is TRBV5-6; 8 positions agree with TRBD1. The V gene end was trimmed by 2 bases and the J gene end by 0 bases; junction bases not matched to a gene: 7. CDR1 and CDR2 from the germline V gene are SGHDT and YYEEEE. CDR3 length: 17 amino acids. As DNA, the CDR3 is TGTGCCAGCAGCTTTTATCAGGGGGCAAGCTCTGGAAACACCATATATTTT. Translated: CASSFYQGASSGNTIYF.

V is TRBV11-2 and J is TRBJ1-2; the D gene is possibly TRBD1 (5 bases). The CDR3 consists of 13 residues. Trimming removed 7 bases at V and 3 bases at J, with 12 bases between. CDR1 SGHAT and CDR2 FQNNGV come from the germline V gene. The DNA for the CDR3 is TGTGCCAGCACCTATTCCAGGGACTATGGCTACACCTTC. It encodes CASTYSRDYGYTF.

The chain carries TRBV6-6 and TRBJ1-4; TRBD1 might be the D (5 bases). Germline V gives CDR1 MNHNY, CDR2 SVGAGI (reference sequence). The CDR3 contains 15 residues. V lost 2 bases and J 5 bases, leaving 12 bases between the germline ends. CDR3 DNA sequence: TGTGCCAGCAGTTACGGAACAGGAAACAATGAAAAACTGTTTTTT. It specifies CASSYGTGNNEKLFF.

On this clone: A much bigger clone sits one base away, suggesting this may be a read error. V gene TRBV6-6 combines with J gene TRBJ1-1, with D maybe TRBD1 (6 bases). The CDR3 is 12 residues long. Germline V gene sequence: CDR1 MNHNY, CDR2 SVGAGI (reference sequence). The V end was cut by 5 bases, the J end by 3 bases, with 7 bases between. The CDR3 DNA reads as TGTGCCAGCAGTCCAGGGGACACTGAAGCTTTCTTT. Its protein is CASSPGDTEAFF.

This clone was picked up one time. In nucleotides, the CDR3 is TGTGCCAGCAGCGTAGGATCTTTGTACAGGACCCTCACCGGGGAGCTGTTTTTT. This sequence encodes CASSVGSLYRTLTGELFF. The chain joins TRBV9 to TRBJ2-2; TRBD1 might be the D (5 bases). With 0 bases removed from V and 4 bases from J, the gap between germline ends came to 19 bases. Per the germline V gene, CDR1 is SGDLS and CDR2 is YYNGEE. CDR3 length equals 18 residues.

V usage is TRBV7-9 and J usage is TRBJ2-1; D not certain. The CDR3 length is 13 residues. The germline CDR1 and CDR2 sequences are SEHNR and FQNEAQ (reference sequence). With 5 bases removed from V and 7 bases from J, the gap between germline ends came to 12 bases. The CDR3 DNA reads as TGTGCCAGCAGCGTCCCGAACGGGAATGAGCAGTTCTTC. It yields the protein CASSVPNGNEQFF. Based on the CDR3 plus reference TRBV7-9 and TRBJ2-1, the full variable domain is DTGVSQNPRHKITKRGQNVTFRCDPISEHNRLYWYRQTLGQGPEFLTYFQNEAQLEKSRLLSDRFSAERPKGSFSTLEIQRTEQGDSAMYLCASSVPNGNEQFFGPGTRLTVL.

This chain connects TRBV9 to TRBJ2-7; 8 nucleotides line up with TRBD2. This CDR3 spans 16 amino acids. Trimming removed 4 bases from V and 0 bases from J; junction bases left unmatched: 9. Germline CDR1 SGDLS, CDR2 YYNGEE. CDR3 DNA: TGTGCCAGCAGCAGATCGGGGGGGCGAGCCTCCTACGAGCAGTACTTC. This translates into CASSRSGGRASYEQYF.

The chain is built from TRBV7-3 and TRBJ2-2, with D maybe TRBD1 (5 bases). This CDR3 region has 14 residues. Germline V lookup: CDR1 SGHTA, CDR2 FQGTGA. The V end was cut by 0 bases, the J end by 6 bases, with 8 bases between. CDR3 DNA: TGTGCCAGCAGCTTAACGGGGCAGGCCGGGGAGCTGTTTTTT. Translation: CASSLTGQAGELFF. The full variable domain, its missing parts supplied by reference TRBV7-3 and TRBJ2-2, is GAGVSQTPSNKVTEKGKYVELRCDPISGHTALYWYRQSLGQGPEFLIYFQGTGAADDSGLPNDRFFAVRPEGSVSTLKIQRTERGDSAVYLCASSLTGQAGELFFGEGSRLTVL.

V usage is TRBV29-1 and J usage is TRBJ1-6; D might be TRBD1 (5 bases). The CDR3 is 13 residues long. V lost 2 bases to trimming and J lost 7 bases, with 9 bases between them. Germline lookup yields CDR1 SQVTM and CDR2 ANQGSEA. The CDR3 sequence is CSVEIGGNSPLHF. Written as DNA, the CDR3 is TGCAGCGTTGAAATCGGGGGAAATTCACCCCTCCACTTT.

V gene TRBV2 combines with J gene TRBJ1-1; 9 bases are shared with TRBD1. CDR1 SNHLY and CDR2 FYNNEI come from the germline V gene. The CDR3 is 14 residues long. The ends lost 5 bases at V and 12 bases at J; junction bases unmatched: 13. CDR3 DNA: TGTGCCAGCAGTTTCCGGACAGGGGACGCAGTTACTTTCTTT. It encodes CASSFRTGDAVTFF.

The chain employs TRBV15 and TRBJ2-1; 8 bases are shared with TRBD2. This CDR3 is built from 15 residues. The V gene's germline CDR1 is LNHNV and CDR2 YYDKDF (reference sequence). V shed 0 bases and J 8 bases; nucleotides not matched to a gene: 6. The CDR3 protein is CATSRDFSGIDEQFF. Written as DNA, the CDR3 is TGTGCCACCAGCAGAGATTTTAGCGGGATCGATGAGCAGTTCTTC.

The count of this clone is one. The chain uses TRBV27 and TRBJ2-5; 12 nucleotides line up with TRBD2. The germline CDR1 and CDR2 sequences are MNHEY and SMNVEV (reference sequence). Trimming removed 6 bases from V and 4 bases from J; junction bases left unmatched: 3. The CDR3 runs to 14 residues. CDR3 DNA: TGTGCCAGCAGAACTAGCGGGGGGTCAGAGACCCAGTACTTC. Its translation: CASRTSGGSETQYF.

The genes are TRBV12-5 and TRBJ2-3; maybe TRBD1 (5 bases). The CDR3 loop spans 15 amino acids. Trimming shortened V by 6 bases and J by 5 bases, and 18 bases separated the two germline ends. Germline CDR1 LGHNT, CDR2 FRNRAP. In DNA form, the CDR3 reads TGTGCTAGTGGCCTTGGTACAGGAGCCGGAGATACGCAGTATTTT. Translation gives CASGLGTGAGDTQYF. The whole variable domain, filled in from reference TRBV12-5 and TRBJ2-3, reads DARVTQTPRHKVTEMGQEVTMRCQPILGHNTVFWYRQTMMQGLELLAYFRNRAPLDDSGMPKDRFSAEMPDATLATLKIQPSEPRDSAVYFCASGLGTGAGDTQYFGPGTRLTVL.

This clone has just one count. The chain links TRBV12-3 or TRBV12-4 to TRBJ1-2; 8 bases are a match to TRBD1. This CDR3 is 13 amino acids long. J was trimmed by 8 bases and V by 0 bases; bases with no gene match: 2. The CDR3 loop reads CASSLAPGGGYTF. CDR3 sequence (DNA): TGTGCCAGCAGTTTAGCTCCAGGGGGCGGCTACACCTTC.

This rearrangement joins TRBV12-3 or TRBV12-4 to TRBJ1-2, with 8 bases fitting TRBD1. J was trimmed by 7 bases and V by 5 bases; bases with no gene match: 3. The CDR3 is made up of 12 amino acids. Written as DNA, the CDR3 is TGTGCCAGCAGTCGGACAGGGCTTGGCTACACCTTC. It is translated as CASSRTGLGYTF.

This rearrangement joins TRBV30 to TRBJ2-5; weak D call: TRBD1 (5 bases). The germline V and J ends were trimmed by 0 bases and 5 bases, with 13 bases remaining between them. The CDR3 extends over 14 amino acids. Germline V gene data show CDR1 as GTSNPN and CDR2 as SVGIG (reference sequence). CDR3 in amino acids: CAWSVSGARETQYF. The CDR3 nucleotides read TGTGCCTGGAGTGTTTCTGGGGCACGGGAGACCCAGTACTTC.

This clone was detected only once. The V call is TRBV28, the J call TRBJ2-7, with TRBD1 matching 9 bases. Germline lookup yields CDR1 MDHEN and CDR2 SYDVKM. CDR3 length: 15 amino acids. After removal of 5 bases from V and 2 bases from J, the junction contained 7 bases not matched to a gene. Written as DNA, the CDR3 is TGTGCCAGCAGTCTTGTGGGGACAGGGACCTACGAGCAGTACTTC. Translated, it gives CASSLVGTGTYEQYF.

V usage is TRBV3-1 (or the pseudogene TRBV3-2) and J usage is TRBJ2-1; D possibly corresponds to TRBD1 (5 bases). Germline V gene data show CDR1 as LGHDT and CDR2 as YNNKEL (reference sequence). There are 16 residues in the CDR3. Trimming left V 0 bases short and J 8 bases short, with 17 bases between. The CDR3 is CASSQDGHPLVDEQFF. The CDR3 DNA reads as TGTGCCAGCAGCCAAGATGGACACCCCCTAGTTGATGAGCAGTTCTTC.